Below, 22 T cell receptor beta chains from the same sample are listed, as sequenced in a study of T cell responses to AZD1222 COVID-19 vaccine. Data came from immunoSEQ multiplex PCR; TCRdb stores just in-frame clones and leaves some out. The repertoire holds around 130,000 clones, with 80% to 90% as singletons. Sequenced here: peripheral blood, sampled 28 days after the second AZD1222 dose. All receptors come from an adult who received the AZD1222 COVID-19 vaccine.

V gene TRBV7-9 combines with J gene TRBJ2-3; TRBD2 matches at 9 bases. Germline V gives CDR1 SEHNR, CDR2 FQNEAQ (reference sequence). The CDR3 extends over 17 amino acids. The V and J ends lost 3 bases and 6 bases, in that order; junction bases with no gene match: 13. CDR3 DNA sequence: TGTGCCAGCAGCTTGGCGCCGGGCGGGGGGGCCAGTGATACGCAGTATTTT. Its protein is CASSLAPGGGASDTQYF. Variable domain in full (rest from reference TRBV7-9 and TRBJ2-3): DTGVSQNPRHKITKRGQNVTFRCDPISEHNRLYWYRQTLGQGPEFLTYFQNEAQLEKSRLLSDRFSAERPKGSFSTLEIQRTEQGDSAMYLCASSLAPGGGASDTQYFGPGTRLTVL.

A single count supports this clone. J is TRBJ1-5 and V is TRBV6-2 or TRBV6-3; D may be TRBD1 (5 bases). Trimming left V 3 bases short and J 5 bases short, with 26 bases between. In germline, CDR1 is MNHEY, CDR2 SVGEGT. The CDR3 is made up of 19 amino acids. CDR3 nucleotide sequence: TGTGCCAGCAGTTATACCCTTTTCGGGGACCCTCTATTGTATCAGCCCCAGCATTTT. The encoded protein is CASSYTLFGDPLLYQPQHF.

The rearrangement joins TRBV2 to TRBJ1-5; no definite D call. The germline V gene encodes CDR1 SNHLY and CDR2 FYNNEI. Trimming pared 6 bases from V and 6 bases from J, leaving 12 bases between. This CDR3 has 13 amino acids. CDR3 sequence (DNA): TGTGCCAGCAGAGGAGAAGGGCCTCAGCCCCAGCATTTT. Residues: CASRGEGPQPQHF.

The chain combines TRBV7-2 with TRBJ1-5, with 9 bases that match TRBD1. Germline loops: CDR1 SGHTA, CDR2 FQGNSA. Unmatched junction bases numbered 6, after V lost 5 bases and J lost 7 bases. The CDR3 sequence is 14 residues long. CDR3 sequence: CASSQDRGGQPQHF. CDR3 bases: TGTGCCAGCAGCCAGGACAGGGGAGGGCAGCCCCAGCATTTT.

The chain links TRBV27 to TRBJ1-4, with D maybe TRBD1 (6 bases). The CDR3 extends over 15 amino acids. V was clipped by 6 bases and J by 0 bases, with 11 bases between them. Germline V gives CDR1 MNHEY, CDR2 SMNVEV (reference sequence). DNA for the CDR3: TGTGCCAGCAGAGGGGGGGGGACAACTAATGAAAAACTGTTTTTT. Protein product: CASRGGGTTNEKLFF.

The rearrangement links TRBV10-2 to TRBJ1-2; D is unresolved. The germline CDR1 and CDR2 sequences are WSHSY and SAAADI. V was shortened by 8 bases and J by 0 bases, with 13 bases between the two germline ends. The CDR3 has 14 amino acids. Here the CDR3 DNA reads TGCGCCAGCTCGCCTTTCACGACTAACTATGGCTACACCTTC. Its protein is CASSPFTTNYGYTF.

CDR3 in DNA: TGTGCCAGCAGCTCATGGCGGGGGTCCTATGGCTACACCTTC. This sequence encodes CASSSWRGSYGYTF. This chain joins TRBV7-2 and TRBJ1-2; D might be TRBD1 (5 bases). The CDR3 extends over 14 amino acids. CDR1 and CDR2 from the germline V gene are SGHTA and FQGNSA. V lost 4 bases and J 4 bases, leaving 13 bases between the germline ends.

The chain recombines TRBV9 with TRBJ2-1; D ambiguous. From germline, CDR1 is SGDLS and CDR2 YYNGEE. The CDR3 runs 14 residues. V was trimmed by 2 bases and J by 9 bases, leaving 15 bases between them. CDR3 residues: CASSVRSPGSEQFF. The CDR3, as DNA: TGTGCCAGCAGCGTCCGGTCTCCCGGGTCTGAGCAGTTCTTC.

V and J are TRBV7-9 and TRBJ1-3, with D possibly being TRBD1 (5 bases). This CDR3 region has 15 residues. CDR1 and CDR2 (germline): SEHNR, FQNEAQ (reference sequence). The germline V and J ends were trimmed by 5 bases and 0 bases, with 11 bases remaining between them. The CDR3 here is CASSRRDRSGNTIYF. CDR3 in DNA: TGTGCCAGCAGCCGCCGGGACCGCTCTGGAAACACCATATATTTT.

This clone was counted a single time. J is TRBJ1-1 and V is TRBV7-3; D call uncertain. CDR3 length equals 15 residues. V was cut by 2 bases and J by 4 bases, with 14 bases left in between. Germline V lookup: CDR1 SGHTA, CDR2 FQGTGA. In nucleotides, the CDR3 is TGTGCCAGCAGCTTATTAAACGTGGGTGCCACTGAAGCTTTCTTT. Its protein product is CASSLLNVGATEAFF. The full variable domain, rest sourced from reference TRBV7-3 and TRBJ1-1, is GAGVSQTPSNKVTEKGKYVELRCDPISGHTALYWYRQSLGQGPEFLIYFQGTGAADDSGLPNDRFFAVRPEGSVSTLKIQRTERGDSAVYLCASSLLNVGATEAFFGQGTRLTVV.

The J gene is TRBJ2-7, the V gene TRBV11-2; D is uncertain. Trimming cost V 5 bases and J 0 bases, with 5 bases left between them. Looked up from germline, CDR1 is SGHAT and CDR2 is FQNNGV. The CDR3 is 12 amino acids. DNA of the CDR3: TGTGCCAGCAGCACACCCTCCTACGAGCAGTACTTC. It codes for CASSTPSYEQYF.

V and J are TRBV7-6 and TRBJ1-2; TRBD1 matches 7 bases. There are 14 residues in the CDR3. Germline CDR1 and CDR2: SGHVS and FNYEAQ. V shed 1 base and J 4 bases; nucleotides not matched to a gene: 3. CDR3 region: CASSLGQGGYGYTF. As DNA, the CDR3 is TGTGCCAGCAGCTTAGGGCAGGGGGGCTATGGCTACACCTTC.

The gene calls are TRBV11-2 and TRBJ2-1; D perhaps matches TRBD2 (6 bases). V shed 1 base and J shed 0 bases, with 13 bases lying between them. Germline CDR1 and CDR2: SGHAT and FQNNGV. CDR3 size: 17 residues. This CDR3 reads CASSLGAAGSSYNEQFF. Here the CDR3 DNA reads TGTGCCAGCAGCTTAGGGGCCGCGGGGAGCTCCTACAATGAGCAGTTCTTC.

This chain joins TRBV4-3 and TRBJ1-3; D remains ambiguous. V was cut by 0 bases and J by 0 bases, with 6 bases left in between. Germline CDR1 LGHNA, CDR2 YSLEER. The CDR3 is 15 residues long. CDR3 nucleotide sequence: TGCGCCAGCAGCCAAGAAGTCAGCTCTGGAAACACCATATATTTT. This gives the protein CASSQEVSSGNTIYF.

This clone appeared once. The chain is built from TRBV5-1 and TRBJ1-5, with D tentatively TRBD1 (5 bases). V dropped 3 bases and J dropped 3 bases, with 10 bases sitting between them. The germline V gene has CDR1 SGHRS and CDR2 YFSETQ. The CDR3 loop spans 14 amino acids. CDR3 nucleotide sequence: TGCGCCAGCAGCTCCGGGACCTCCAATCAGCCCCAGCATTTT. Translated, it gives CASSSGTSNQPQHF.

This clone was seen just once. The genes are TRBV25-1 and TRBJ2-2; no clear D gene. V lost 7 bases, J lost 0 bases, and 6 bases lay in between. The CDR3 covers 13 residues. Germline CDR1 MGHDK, CDR2 SYGVNS. The CDR3 DNA follows: TGTGCCAGCACGGAAGCGAACACCGGGGAGCTGTTTTTT. Amino acids: CASTEANTGELFF.

The rearrangement uses TRBV6-5 and TRBJ2-7, with TRBD1 matching 10 bases. This CDR3 comprises 14 residues. The V and J ends lost 4 bases and 6 bases, in that order; junction bases with no gene match: 6. Germline values: CDR1 MNHEY, CDR2 SVGAGI. The chain's CDR3 is CASSFDRGHVEQYF. DNA of the CDR3: TGTGCCAGCAGTTTCGACAGGGGGCATGTCGAGCAGTACTTC.

The chain employs TRBV7-9 and TRBJ2-1, with unresolved D. The CDR3 is 13 amino acids. CDR1 is SEHNR, CDR2 FQNEAQ, per germline (reference sequence). V was trimmed by 1 base and J by 6 bases, leaving 7 bases between them. CDR3: CASSLVESNEQFF. The CDR3 nucleotides are TGTGCCAGCAGCTTAGTGGAGAGCAATGAGCAGTTCTTC.

The chain couples TRBV2 to TRBJ1-2; 7 nucleotides align to TRBD1. The CDR3 extends over 15 amino acids. The ends lost 6 bases at V and 4 bases at J; junction bases unmatched: 11. Per germline, CDR1 SNHLY and CDR2 FYNNEI. CDR3 bases: TGTGCCAGCAGCTATCACAGGGGTAGTAGCTATGGCTACACCTTC. Translation: CASSYHRGSSYGYTF.

The DNA for the CDR3 is TGTGCCAGCAGTTACACTTCGGGAGGGGAAGGCGGCTACACCTTC. It translates to CASSYTSGGEGGYTF. The gene calls are TRBV6-5 and TRBJ1-2; D may be TRBD1 (5 bases). Trimming stripped 2 bases from V and 8 bases from J, with 18 bases between. The CDR3 sequence is 15 residues long. The germline V gene encodes CDR1 MNHEY and CDR2 SVGAGI.

In DNA, the CDR3 is TGTGCCAGCTCCCAGAGGCGGGGCTCAGATACGCAGTATTTT. Its protein product is CASSQRRGSDTQYF. The chain couples TRBV18 to TRBJ2-3, with D perhaps matching TRBD2 (6 bases). V was pared by 6 bases and J by 4 bases, with 14 bases between. Germline values: CDR1 KGHSH, CDR2 LQKENI. The CDR3 has 14 residues.

This rearrangement joins TRBV6-5 to TRBJ1-6; possibly TRBD1 for D (5 bases). V lost 4 bases to trimming and J lost 8 bases, with 12 bases between them. The CDR3 sequence is 14 residues long. Germline V gene sequence: CDR1 MNHEY, CDR2 SVGAGI. The CDR3 DNA is TGTGCCAGCAGTTCCGGTTGGGGGGATTCACCCCTCCACTTT. Amino acids: CASSSGWGDSPLHF.